The clone carrying this T cell receptor beta chain was found a few times. The antigen is not known. These data belong to a study of molecular identifiers for immune sequencing clone quantification. Findings and caveats of the study: In CMV-specific effectors, clones above 20 copies held over 99% of molecules; naive, under 1%.

Previously described methods and listed TCR primers were employed for the bulk TCR libraries. TCRdb ran MiXCR on the PCR reads and lists one entry per CDR3 protein. The data contain around 460,000 distinct CDR3 sequences, roughly a fifth of them singletons. After removal of 3 bases from V and 5 bases from J, the junction contained 12 bases not matched to a gene. The CDR3 contains 18 residues. Germline CDR1 is LGHNA and CDR2 is YSLEER. This clonotype originated in a human donor in good health. Some libraries in this study had Jurkat cell RNA spiked in. The chain has TRBV4-3 and TRBJ2-1, with 11 bases identical to TRBD2. The sample was naive CD8+ T cells from blood, with Jurkat cell RNA spiked in. Subset denoted: FACS-sorted CD8+CD4-CCR7+CD45RA+ naive T cells. CDR3: CASSHRLGLAEEHNEQFF. CDR3 in DNA: TGCGCCAGCAGCCACAGATTGGGACTAGCGGAAGAGCACAATGAGCAGTTCTTC.